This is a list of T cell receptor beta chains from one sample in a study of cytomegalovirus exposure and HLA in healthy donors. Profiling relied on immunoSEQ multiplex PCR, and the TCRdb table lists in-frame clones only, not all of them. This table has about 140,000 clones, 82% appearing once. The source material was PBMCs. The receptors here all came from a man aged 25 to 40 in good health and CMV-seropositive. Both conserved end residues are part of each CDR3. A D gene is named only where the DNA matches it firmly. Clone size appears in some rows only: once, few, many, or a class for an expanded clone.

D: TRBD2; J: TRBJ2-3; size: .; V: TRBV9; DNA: TGTGCCAGCAGCCCCCGACTAGCGGACACAGATACGCAGTATTTT; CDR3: CASSPRLADTDTQYF
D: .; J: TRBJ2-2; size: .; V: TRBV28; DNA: TGTGCCAGCAGTTTAAATTGGGGAGTGAACACCGGGGAGCTGTTTTTT; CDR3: CASSLNWGVNTGELFF
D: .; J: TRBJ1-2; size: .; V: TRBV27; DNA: TGTGCCAGCAGTTTATCGAGAAGTCAGGGCCCTTATGGCTACACCTTC; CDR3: CASSLSRSQGPYGYTF
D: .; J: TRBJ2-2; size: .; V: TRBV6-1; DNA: TGTGCCAGCAGTGATCACGGGTCTGGCACCGGGGAGCTGTTTTTT; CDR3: CASSDHGSGTGELFF
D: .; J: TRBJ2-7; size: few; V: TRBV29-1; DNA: TGCAGCATTGGAAGCCAGGGAGGCTCCTACGAGCAGTACTTC; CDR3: CSIGSQGGSYEQYF
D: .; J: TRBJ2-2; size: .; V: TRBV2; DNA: TGTGCCAGTAGTACAGGGCCCGGGGAGCTGTTTTTT; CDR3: CASSTGPGELFF
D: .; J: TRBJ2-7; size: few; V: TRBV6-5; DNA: TGTGCCAGCAGCCAACTGACACCAGGGGTGAGCGAGCAGTACTTC; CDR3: CASSQLTPGVSEQYF
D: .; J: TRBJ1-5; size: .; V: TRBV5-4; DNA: TGTGCCAGCAGCCCGGGGACATCGGAGCAGCCCCAGCATTTT; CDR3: CASSPGTSEQPQHF
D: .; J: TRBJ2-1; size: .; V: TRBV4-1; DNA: TGCGCCAGCAGCCAGGGAGGACCAATTAGCTCCTACAATGAGCAGTTCTTC; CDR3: CASSQGGPISSYNEQFF
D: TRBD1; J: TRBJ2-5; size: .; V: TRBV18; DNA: TGTGCCAGCCTACCAGGGGGTGGAGAGACCCAGTACTTC; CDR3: CASLPGGGETQYF
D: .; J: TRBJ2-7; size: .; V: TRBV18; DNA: TGTGCCAGCTCACCACCGGAGGGATTATCCTCCTACGAGCAGTACTTC; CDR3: CASSPPEGLSSYEQYF
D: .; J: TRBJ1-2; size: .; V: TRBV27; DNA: TGTGCCAGCAGTTTTCACAGCCTGGAGGGAGGCTACACCTTC; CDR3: CASSFHSLEGGYTF
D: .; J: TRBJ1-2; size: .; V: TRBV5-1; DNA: TGCGCCAGCAGCTTTGGACAGTCGTATGGCTACACCTTC; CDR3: CASSFGQSYGYTF
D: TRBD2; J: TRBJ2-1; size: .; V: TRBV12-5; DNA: TGTGCTAGTGGTTTGGTACTTAGCGGGGGGGCCAGTGAGCAGTTCTTC; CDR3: CASGLVLSGGASEQFF
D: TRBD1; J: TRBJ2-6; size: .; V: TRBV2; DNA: TGTGCCAGCAGCGGGGGACAGGCCCTCTCTGGGGCCAACGTCCTGACTTTC; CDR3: CASSGGQALSGANVLTF
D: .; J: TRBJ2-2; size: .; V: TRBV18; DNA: TGTGCCAGCTCAGCACACGGGGAGAACACCGGGGAGCTGTTTTTT; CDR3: CASSAHGENTGELFF
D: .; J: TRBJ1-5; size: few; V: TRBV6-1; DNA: TGTGCCGCCGGGGGGCAGGCGATCAATCAGCCCCAGCATTTT; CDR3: CAAGGQAINQPQHF
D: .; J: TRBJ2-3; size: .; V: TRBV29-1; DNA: TGCAGCGTTGAAGGCGGGGAAACAGATACGCAGTATTTT; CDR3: CSVEGGETDTQYF
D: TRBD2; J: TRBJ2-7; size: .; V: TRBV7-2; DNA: TGTGCCAGCAGCCCCAGCGGGGGGCTCAACGAGCAGTACTTC; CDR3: CASSPSGGLNEQYF
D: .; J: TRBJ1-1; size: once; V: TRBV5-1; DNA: TGCGCCAGCAGCCGGGAGGGGCTAACGAACACTGAAGCTTTCTTT; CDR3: CASSREGLTNTEAFF
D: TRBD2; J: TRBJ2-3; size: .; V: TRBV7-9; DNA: TGTGCCAGCAGCTTAGGAGGACCTAGCGGGAGGGGAGATACGCAGTATTTT; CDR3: CASSLGGPSGRGDTQYF
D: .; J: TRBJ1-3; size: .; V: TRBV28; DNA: TGTGCCAGCAGACTAGGATTCTCTGGAAACACCATATATTTT; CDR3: CASRLGFSGNTIYF
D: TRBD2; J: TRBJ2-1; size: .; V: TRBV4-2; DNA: TGTGCCAGCAGCCCCCGGGAGACGGGACTAGCGGGAGGAAGGAAGGGTGAGCAGTTCTTC; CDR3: CASSPRETGLAGGRKGEQFF
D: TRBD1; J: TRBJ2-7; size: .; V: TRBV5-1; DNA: TGCGCCAGCAGCCCCGCCCGGGACAGGGCTTCCTACGAGCAGTACTTC; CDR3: CASSPARDRASYEQYF
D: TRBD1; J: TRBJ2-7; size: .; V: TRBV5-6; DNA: TGTGCCAGCAACGTGGGACAGGGGAGCTCCTACGAGCAGTACTTC; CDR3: CASNVGQGSSYEQYF
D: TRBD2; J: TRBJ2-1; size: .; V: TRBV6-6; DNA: TGTGCCAGCAGTTACTCGGCTAGCGGGAGTCACCAGTTCTTC; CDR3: CASSYSASGSHQFF
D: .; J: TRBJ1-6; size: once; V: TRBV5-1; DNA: TGCGCCAGCAGTACTGGTCGGGGGAATTCACCCCTCCACTTT; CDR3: CASSTGRGNSPLHF
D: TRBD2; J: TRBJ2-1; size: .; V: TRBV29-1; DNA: TGCAGCGTTGACGGGACTAGCGGGGGCCTCCCTGAGCAGTTCTTC; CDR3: CSVDGTSGGLPEQFF
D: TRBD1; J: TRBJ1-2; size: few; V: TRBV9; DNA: TGTGCCAGCAGCGTAGGGACAGGGGGGCTTTATGGCTACACCTTC; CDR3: CASSVGTGGLYGYTF
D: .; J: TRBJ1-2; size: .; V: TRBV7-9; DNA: TGTGCCAGCAGCTTAACACCATTACTAGGGTACACCTTC; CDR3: CASSLTPLLGYTF
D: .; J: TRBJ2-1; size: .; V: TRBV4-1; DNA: TGCGCCAGCCAGCCCAGCGACTCGTCCAATGAGCAGTTCTTC; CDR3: CASQPSDSSNEQFF
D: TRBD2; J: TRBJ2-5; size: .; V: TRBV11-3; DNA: TGTGCCAGCAGCTTATATGAGTGGAGTCGAGCGGGGTTGGGGGAGGAGACCCAGTACTTC; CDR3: CASSLYEWSRAGLGEETQYF
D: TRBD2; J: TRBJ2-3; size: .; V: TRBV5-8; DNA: TGTGCCAGCAGCTTCGGGGGGCTAGCGGGGAGCTCTAGCACAGATACGCAGTATTTT; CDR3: CASSFGGLAGSSSTDTQYF
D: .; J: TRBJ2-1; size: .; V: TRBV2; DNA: TGTGCCAGCAGTGGGACAGAGTACAATGAGCAGTTCTTC; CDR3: CASSGTEYNEQFF
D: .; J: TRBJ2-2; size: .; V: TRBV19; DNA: TGTGCCAGTAGTTCAGGACTACCGAACACCGGGGAGCTGTTTTTT; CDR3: CASSSGLPNTGELFF
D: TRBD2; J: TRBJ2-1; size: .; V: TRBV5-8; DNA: TGTGCCAGCAGCCTGGGGGGTGAGACTAGCGGGAGAAATGAGCAGTTCTTC; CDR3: CASSLGGETSGRNEQFF
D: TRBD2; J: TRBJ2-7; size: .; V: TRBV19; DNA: TGTGCCAGTAGTAAGATAGCGGGAACGACCTACGAGCAGTACTTC; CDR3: CASSKIAGTTYEQYF
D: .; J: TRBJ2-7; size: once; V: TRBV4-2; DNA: TGTGCCAGCAGCCAAGAACGGGGTTACGAGCAGTACTTC; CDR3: CASSQERGYEQYF
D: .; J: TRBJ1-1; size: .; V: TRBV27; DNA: TGTGCCAGCAGTTTTGGGGCCGGGACACCGATACCCACTGAAGCTTTCTTT; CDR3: CASSFGAGTPIPTEAFF
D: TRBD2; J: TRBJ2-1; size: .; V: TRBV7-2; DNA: TGTGCCAGCAGCCGCAGCGGGAGTGCTTATGAGCAGTTCTTC; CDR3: CASSRSGSAYEQFF
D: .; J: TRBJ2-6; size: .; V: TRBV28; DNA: TGTGCCACCAGGACACGCCTGGTCCCTGGGGCCAACGTCCTGACTTTC; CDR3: CATRTRLVPGANVLTF
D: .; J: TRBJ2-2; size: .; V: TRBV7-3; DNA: TGTGCCAGCGCGCCCGCCGGGAACACCGGGGAGCTGTTTTTT; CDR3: CASAPAGNTGELFF
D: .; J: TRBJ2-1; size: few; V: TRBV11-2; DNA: TGTGCCAGCAGCTTAGCTCTAGCGATCTACAATGAGCAGTTCTTC; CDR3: CASSLALAIYNEQFF
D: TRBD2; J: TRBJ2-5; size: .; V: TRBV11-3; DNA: TGTGCCAGCAGCTTAGAGGGACTAGCGGGGGAGACCCAGTACTTC; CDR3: CASSLEGLAGETQYF
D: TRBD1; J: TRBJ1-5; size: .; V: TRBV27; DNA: TGTGCCAGCAGTCCCTGGGACAGGGACGTGCATCAGCCCCAGCATTTT; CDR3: CASSPWDRDVHQPQHF
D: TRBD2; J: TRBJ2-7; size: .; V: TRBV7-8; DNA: TGTGCCAGCAGCATTCTAGCGGGGGGCTACGAGCAGTACTTC; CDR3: CASSILAGGYEQYF
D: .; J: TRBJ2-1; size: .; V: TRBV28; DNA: TGTGCCAGCAGTTTTGGAACAGCCAGCAATGAGCAGTTCTTC; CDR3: CASSFGTASNEQFF
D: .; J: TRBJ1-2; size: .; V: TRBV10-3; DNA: TGTGCCATCAGTGAGTCGATGGGGAAGGGGGACTATGGCTACACCTTC; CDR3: CAISESMGKGDYGYTF
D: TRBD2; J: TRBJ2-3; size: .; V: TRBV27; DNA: TGTGCCAGCAGTTTTGAGGCGGGGGGCCCCACAGATACGCAGTATTTT; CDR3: CASSFEAGGPTDTQYF
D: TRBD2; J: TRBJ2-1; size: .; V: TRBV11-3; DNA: TGTGCCAGCAGCTTAGGCGGGGGGGCCCACAATGAGCAGTTCTTC; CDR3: CASSLGGGAHNEQFF
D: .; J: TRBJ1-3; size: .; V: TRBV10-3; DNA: TGTGCCATCAGGGGAGGGGGAGACACCATATATTTT; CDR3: CAIRGGGDTIYF
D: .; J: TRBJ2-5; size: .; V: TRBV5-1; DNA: TGCGCCAGCAGCTTGAAGTCGGGAGTCGGGGAGACCCAGTACTTC; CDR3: CASSLKSGVGETQYF
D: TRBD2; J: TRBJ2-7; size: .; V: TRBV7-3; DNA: TGTGCCAGCAGCTTTCGCGGGGGGAGTTTCTACGAGCAGTACTTC; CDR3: CASSFRGGSFYEQYF
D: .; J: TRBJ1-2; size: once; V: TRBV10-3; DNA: TGTGCCATCAGTGACCCCTTTGGGGTTCAGGGCCCTAGTTATGGCTACACCTTC; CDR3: CAISDPFGVQGPSYGYTF
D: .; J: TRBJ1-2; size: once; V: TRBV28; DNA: TGTGCCAGCAGTTCCTCAGGGGACTATGGCTACACCTTC; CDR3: CASSSSGDYGYTF
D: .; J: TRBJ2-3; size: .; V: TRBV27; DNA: TGTGCCAGCAGTTTCGGCGGGGTAAAGCCGGATACGCAGTATTTT; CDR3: CASSFGGVKPDTQYF
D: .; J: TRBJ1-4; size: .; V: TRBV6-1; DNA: TGTGCCAGCAGTGAGGACGGGGGGAGTGAAAAACTGTTTTTT; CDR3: CASSEDGGSEKLFF
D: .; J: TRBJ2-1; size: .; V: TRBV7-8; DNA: TGTGCCAGCAGCTTACGGGACACTCAAATGAGATACAATGAGCAGTTCTTC; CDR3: CASSLRDTQMRYNEQFF
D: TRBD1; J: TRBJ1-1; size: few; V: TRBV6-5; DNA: TGTGCCAGCAGTTACATGGCAGGGGGCACTGAAGCTTTCTTT; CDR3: CASSYMAGGTEAFF